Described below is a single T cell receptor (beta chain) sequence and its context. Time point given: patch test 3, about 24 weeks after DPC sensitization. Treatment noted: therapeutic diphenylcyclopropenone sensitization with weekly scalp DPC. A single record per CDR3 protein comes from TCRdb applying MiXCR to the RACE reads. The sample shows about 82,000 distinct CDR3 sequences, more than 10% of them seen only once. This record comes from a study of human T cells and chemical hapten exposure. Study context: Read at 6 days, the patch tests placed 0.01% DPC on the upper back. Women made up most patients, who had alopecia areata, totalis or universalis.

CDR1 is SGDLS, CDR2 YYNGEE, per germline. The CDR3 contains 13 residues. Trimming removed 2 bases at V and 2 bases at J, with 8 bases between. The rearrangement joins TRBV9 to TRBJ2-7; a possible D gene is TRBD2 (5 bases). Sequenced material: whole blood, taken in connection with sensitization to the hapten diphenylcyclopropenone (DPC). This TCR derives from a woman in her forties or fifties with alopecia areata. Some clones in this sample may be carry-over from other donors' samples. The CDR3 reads CASSVNSAYEQYF. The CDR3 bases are TGTGCCAGCAGCGTTAATAGCGCCTACGAGCAGTACTTC.